The next 27 T cell receptor beta chains were all read from a single sample in a study of spatial heterogeneity in lung cancer. TCRdb processed the 5' RACE reads anew with MiXCR; each CDR3 protein has one entry. The sample carries around 100,000 distinct CDR3 sequences, about 4.6% recorded once. Stated time point: sample taken at primary tumor resection. These receptors' antigens are unknown. The study, taken as a whole, reports: Counts that tracked tumor mutation counts were those of expanded intratumoral alpha and beta TCRs.

The material was lung tumor tissue, obtained at surgery. These receptors were collected from a male donor with early-stage non-small cell lung cancer.

This clonotype was observed many times. The gene calls are TRBV10-3 and TRBJ2-7; 8 bases line up with TRBD1. V trimming: 8 bases; J trimming: 1 base; junction bases outside the gene matches: 4. The length of the CDR3 is 13 residues. Germline values: CDR1 ENHRY, CDR2 SYGVKD. CDR3 coding DNA: TGTGCCATCGCAGGGGGCGCGTCCTACGAGCAGTACTTC. It specifies CAIAGGASYEQYF.

Comment on this clonotype: One base away lies a much larger clone, so this may be a sequencing read error. V usage is TRBV7-9 and J usage is TRBJ1-4, with a weak D call TRBD1 (5 bases). Germline V gene sequence: CDR1 SEHNR, CDR2 FQNEAQ (reference sequence). CDR3 size: 14 residues. In DNA form, the CDR3 reads TGTGCCAGCAGCCCGACAGCAACTAATGCAAAACTGTTTTTT. This codes for CASSPTATNAKLFF. Variable domain in full (rest from reference TRBV7-9 and TRBJ1-4): DTGVSQNPRHKITKRGQNVTFRCDPISEHNRLYWYRQTLGQGPEFLTYFQNEAQLEKSRLLSDRFSAERPKGSFSTLEIQRTEQGDSAMYLCASSPTATNAKLFFGSGTQLSVL.

This clonotype turned up a few times. CDR3 in DNA: TGTGCCAGCAGCCCCAGCCGTGGGGCCTATAATTCACCCCTCCACTTT. This gives the protein CASSPSRGAYNSPLHF. The rearrangement uses TRBV7-2 and TRBJ1-6; D gene unclear. CDR1 is SGHTA, CDR2 FQGNSA, per germline. CDR3 length: 16 residues. Trimming shortened V by 5 bases and J by 2 bases, and 13 bases separated the two germline ends.

This clonotype was recorded at least ten times. J is TRBJ1-1 and V is TRBV18; no definite D call. The CDR3 totals 12 residues. CDR1 is KGHSH and CDR2 is LQKENI in the germline V gene. V was pared by 3 bases and J by 6 bases, with 8 bases between. The CDR3, as DNA: TGTGCCAGCTCACCCCCCCGGGCTGAAGCTTTCTTT. This gives the protein CASSPPRAEAFF. The full variable domain, rest sourced from reference TRBV18 and TRBJ1-1, is NAGVMQNPRHLVRRRGQEARLRCSPMKGHSHVYWYRQLPEEGLKFMVYLQKENIIDESGMPKERFSAEFPKEGPSILRIQQVVRGDSAAYFCASSPPRAEAFFGQGTRLTVV.

This clonotype was observed a few times. Here the CDR3 reads CASRRPGEGYEQYF. CDR3 sequence (DNA): TGTGCCAGCAGGAGGCCAGGGGAAGGCTACGAGCAGTACTTC. The chain carries TRBV6-4 and TRBJ2-7, with TRBD1 as a possible D gene (6 bases). Trimming cost V 6 bases and J 3 bases, with 15 bases left between them. CDR3 length: 14 amino acids. Per germline, CDR1 MRHNA and CDR2 SNTAGT.

This clonotype appeared many times. V is TRBV20-1 and J is TRBJ1-1, with D unresolved. V was clipped by 8 bases and J by 1 base, with 14 bases between them. Per the germline V gene, CDR1 is DFQATT and CDR2 is SNEGSKA (reference sequence). The CDR3 contains 13 residues. The CDR3 DNA sequence: TGCAGTCCTACGAACCCAGGGAACACTGAAGCTTTCTTT. This gives the protein CSPTNPGNTEAFF.

This clonotype has a count of ten or more. The CDR3 DNA is TGTGCCAGCAGAATTAATACAGGGGATAAGGATGGCTACACCTTC. Encoded protein: CASRINTGDKDGYTF. V and J are TRBV28 and TRBJ1-2, with 7 bases that match TRBD1. CDR3 length: 15 amino acids. Germline V CDR1 and CDR2: MDHEN, SYDVKM. Trimming removed 6 bases from V and 6 bases from J; junction bases left unmatched: 13.

This clonotype was observed at least ten times. V gene TRBV5-1 combines with J gene TRBJ2-7, with a tentative D call TRBD1 (5 bases). The CDR3 covers 13 residues. Trimming cost V 4 bases and J 4 bases, with 12 bases left between them. CDR1 and CDR2 (germline): SGHRS, YFSETQ. The CDR3 region is CASSRGQLYEQYF. In nucleotides, the CDR3 is TGCGCCAGCAGCCGCGGACAATTGTACGAGCAGTACTTC. Combining the CDR3 with reference TRBV5-1 and TRBJ2-7 gives the whole variable domain KAGVTQTPRYLIKTRGQQVTLSCSPISGHRSVSWYQQTPGQGLQFLFEYFSETQRNKGNFPGRFSGRQFSNSRSEMNVSTLELGDSALYLCASSRGQLYEQYFGPGTRLTVT.

In this sample, this clonotype turned up many times. This chain links TRBV28 with TRBJ2-4; D gene unclear. From germline, CDR1 is MDHEN and CDR2 SYDVKM. V lost 6 bases to trimming and J lost 6 bases, with 15 bases between them. CDR3 length: 14 residues. The CDR3: CASSLTGPRNIQYF. The CDR3 DNA sequence: TGTGCCAGCAGCCTAACCGGGCCAAGAAACATTCAGTACTTC.

The genes are TRBV5-4 and TRBJ1-4; 9 nucleotides agree with TRBD1. CDR1 is SGHNT and CDR2 is YYREEE in the germline V gene (reference sequence). Trimming at V came to 4 bases and at J to 7 bases, leaving 8 bases not matched to a gene. The CDR3 length is 15 residues. The CDR3 DNA follows: TGTGCCAGCAGCATAACGACAGGGGGACCTGAAAAACTGTTTTTT. It translates to CASSITTGGPEKLFF.

This clonotype was seen many times. The V and J genes are TRBV11-2 and TRBJ2-1; 7 nucleotides align to TRBD2. The V gene's germline CDR1 is SGHAT and CDR2 FQNNGV. V dropped 3 bases and J dropped 0; count of bases not matched to a gene: 5. The CDR3 is made up of 16 amino acids. CDR3 protein: CASSFPRGSSYNEQFF. The CDR3 DNA sequence: TGTGCCAGCAGCTTCCCCCGCGGGAGCTCCTACAATGAGCAGTTCTTC.

The chain joins TRBV29-1 to TRBJ2-2; TRBD1 matches 9 bases. This CDR3 comprises 12 residues. CDR1 and CDR2 from the germline V gene are SQVTM and ANQGSEA. Trimming took 7 bases from V and 6 from J; bases not matched to a gene: 3. The DNA for the CDR3 is TGCAGCGGAGGGACAGGGTCCGGGGAGCTGTTTTTT. Translation: CSGGTGSGELFF.

The V gene is TRBV20-1, the J gene TRBJ1-1; D uncertain. Germline CDR1 DFQATT, CDR2 SNEGSKA (reference sequence). The length of the CDR3 is 13 residues. V gave up 4 bases and J gave up 1 base, with 10 bases separating them. CDR3 sequence: CSATTTPNTEAFF. CDR3 bases: TGCAGTGCTACTACCACTCCGAACACTGAAGCTTTCTTT.

The chain is built from TRBV9 and TRBJ1-1; D not certain. Trimming pared 4 bases from V and 2 bases from J, leaving 9 bases between. The CDR3 has 13 residues. The germline gives CDR1 SGDLS, CDR2 YYNGEE. The CDR3 here is CASSTTPNTEAFF. The CDR3 nucleotides read TGTGCCAGCAGCACAACCCCTAACACTGAAGCTTTCTTT.

This clonotype has ten or more counts. The genes are TRBV5-1 and TRBJ2-3; tentative D call: TRBD2 (6 bases). The ends were cut back, 4 bases at V and 5 bases at J, with 17 bases in the middle. From germline, CDR1 is SGHRS and CDR2 YFSETQ. The CDR3 loop spans 15 amino acids. The CDR3 is CASSRSGGEVDTQYF. The CDR3 region has the DNA TGCGCCAGCAGCCGATCCGGAGGGGAGGTAGATACGCAGTATTTT.

J is TRBJ2-7 and V is TRBV5-1; 7 bases match TRBD2. CDR3 length: 14 residues. V lost 2 bases and J lost 3; bases outside the gene matches: 5. In germline, CDR1 is SGHRS, CDR2 YFSETQ. The CDR3 here is CASSFSSGNYEQYF. The CDR3 DNA sequence: TGCGCCAGCAGCTTTTCTAGCGGCAACTACGAGCAGTACTTC.

In this sample, this clonotype turned up many times. V gene TRBV27 combines with J gene TRBJ2-3, with 10 bases identical to TRBD2. With V trimmed by 3 bases and J by 1 base, 4 bases remained unmatched. Germline V CDR1 and CDR2: MNHEY, SMNVEV (reference sequence). The CDR3 loop spans 16 amino acids. The CDR3 coding sequence is TGTGCCAGCAGTTTGACTACTAGCGGGGGCACAGATACGCAGTATTTT. The encoded protein is CASSLTTSGGTDTQYF.

The sample holds a few counts of this clonotype. The rearrangement uses TRBV4-2 and TRBJ2-7; tentatively, D is TRBD1 (6 bases). With 1 base removed from V and 1 base from J, the gap between germline ends came to 14 bases. The CDR3 totals 16 residues. CDR1 is LGHNA, CDR2 YNFKEQ, per germline. CDR3 protein: CASSQAGTYPSYEQYF. CDR3 sequence (DNA): TGTGCCAGCAGCCAAGCTGGGACATACCCGTCCTACGAGCAGTACTTC.

This clonotype was seen ten or more times. The J gene is TRBJ2-3, the V gene TRBV7-2; D possibly corresponds to TRBD2 (5 bases). The CDR3 is 13 residues long. Germline V gene sequence: CDR1 SGHTA, CDR2 FQGNSA. Trimming removed 1 base at V and 6 bases at J, with 8 bases between. The CDR3 nucleotides read TGTGCCAGCAGCTTAGACCCGGGGGATACGCAGTATTTT. Translated, it gives CASSLDPGDTQYF. The full variable domain, completed using reference TRBV7-2 and TRBJ2-3, is GAGVSQSPSNKVTEKGKDVELRCDPISGHTALYWYRQSLGQGLEFLIYFQGNSAPDKSGLPSDRFSAERTGGSVSTLTIQRTQQEDSAVYLCASSLDPGDTQYFGPGTRLTVL.

This clonotype was recorded at least ten times. The chain combines TRBV6-6 with TRBJ2-3, with 7 bases matching TRBD2. CDR1 MNHNY and CDR2 SVGAGI come from the germline V gene (reference sequence). V was clipped by 10 bases and J by 0 bases; unmatched bases: 10. The CDR3 loop spans 15 amino acids. CDR3 region: CATGGERESTDTQYF. The DNA for the CDR3 is TGTGCCACTGGCGGGGAGCGGGAAAGCACAGATACGCAGTATTTT.

This clonotype has at least ten counts. V gene TRBV9 combines with J gene TRBJ2-2; 7 bases fit TRBD1. The CDR3 has 14 residues. The germline CDR1 and CDR2 sequences are SGDLS and YYNGEE. Trimming took 7 bases from V and 1 from J; bases not matched to a gene: 4. The CDR3 DNA reads as TGTGCCAGCGAACAGGGGCGGAACACCGGGGAGCTGTTTTTT. Its translation is CASEQGRNTGELFF.

At least ten counts were recorded for this clonotype. The rearrangement links TRBV5-1 to TRBJ1-6; D not resolved. Germline-derived CDR1 and CDR2 are SGHRS and YFSETQ. The CDR3 runs 15 residues. V lost 0 bases, J lost 8 bases, and 12 bases lay in between. The DNA of the CDR3 is TGCGCCAGCAGCTTGGATGGCAGTCGGGATTCACCCCTCCACTTT. This sequence encodes CASSLDGSRDSPLHF.

This clonotype was picked up many times. The chain couples TRBV6-1 to TRBJ2-7, with 9 bases aligning to TRBD1. CDR3 length: 14 residues. V lost 3 bases, J lost 5 bases, and 5 bases stayed unmatched. Germline values: CDR1 MNHNS, CDR2 SASEGT. CDR3 residues: CASSDWDRDNEQYF. The CDR3 DNA is TGTGCCAGCAGTGACTGGGACAGGGATAACGAGCAGTACTTC.

This clonotype was seen many times. This chain connects TRBV6-2 or TRBV6-3 to TRBJ2-2; D ambiguous. The CDR3 length is 17 residues. Per the germline V gene, CDR1 is MNHEY and CDR2 is SVGEGT. V shed 4 bases and J shed 6 bases, with 21 bases lying between them. The CDR3 region is CASSFLPQVPIAGELFF. The CDR3 DNA reads TGTGCCAGCAGTTTCCTCCCGCAAGTTCCCATCGCCGGGGAGCTGTTTTTT.

The V gene is TRBV10-3, the J gene TRBJ2-2; 9 bases agree with TRBD1. There are 14 residues in the CDR3. V was clipped by 9 bases and J by 2 bases; unmatched bases: 4. The germline CDR1 and CDR2 sequences are ENHRY and SYGVKD. This chain's CDR3 is CAIGQGLNTGELFF. The CDR3 nucleotides are TGTGCCATTGGACAGGGGCTAAACACCGGGGAGCTGTTTTTT.

In its sample, this clonotype was seen a few times. V and J are TRBV27 and TRBJ2-3, with TRBD2 as a possible D gene (6 bases). Germline V CDR1 and CDR2: MNHEY, SMNVEV (reference sequence). Trimming cost V 6 bases and J 1 base, with 14 bases left between them. The CDR3 consists of 15 residues. The DNA of the CDR3 is TGTGCCAGCAGCCTTAGACTAGAGGGCACAGATACGCAGTATTTT. The encoded protein is CASSLRLEGTDTQYF.

This clonotype was found many times. The chain couples TRBV12-3 or TRBV12-4 to TRBJ1-1; the D gene is possibly TRBD1 (6 bases). V lost 6 bases and J lost 8, with 19 bases in between. This CDR3 region has 14 residues. In DNA, the CDR3 is TGTGCCAGCAGCCCCTCGGAAGGGGGGAAAGAAGCTTTCTTT. Translated: CASSPSEGGKEAFF.